One sample yielded the 18 T cell receptor beta chains listed below, sequenced in a study of blood T cell repertoires in COVID-19. Measured with immunoSEQ multiplex PCR; TCRdb has only the in-frame clones, and not every one. This table has 210,000 or so clones, around four fifths appearing once. The sequenced sample consisted of peripheral blood. Receptors originate from a man in his forties or fifties with active or convalescent COVID-19.

The chain uses TRBV9 and TRBJ1-3, with D perhaps matching TRBD1 (6 bases). Germline CDR1 SGDLS, CDR2 YYNGEE. V lost 0 bases to trimming and J lost 0 bases, with 10 bases between them. The CDR3 has 16 residues. In nucleotides, the CDR3 is TGTGCCAGCAGCGTAGACCCAGGGGTCTCTGGAAACACCATATATTTT. This codes for CASSVDPGVSGNTIYF.

This CDR3 is CASSRDSYTDTQYF. The CDR3 bases are TGTGCCAGCAGCCGGGACAGTTACACAGATACGCAGTATTTT. This rearrangement joins TRBV6-2 or TRBV6-3 to TRBJ2-3; 7 positions match TRBD1. The germline gives CDR1 MNHEY, CDR2 SVGEGT. V shed 6 bases and J 2 bases; nucleotides not matched to a gene: 5. The CDR3 length is 14 residues.

This clone was counted many times. This chain connects TRBV11-3 to TRBJ1-1; 8 bases line up with TRBD1. Per germline, CDR1 SGHNT and CDR2 YENEEA. V was pared by 5 bases and J by 6 bases, with 5 bases of the junction left unmatched. The CDR3 runs 13 residues. The CDR3 here is CASSHGQGAEAFF. As DNA, the CDR3 is TGTGCCAGCAGCCACGGACAGGGAGCTGAAGCTTTCTTT.

This chain uses TRBV28 with TRBJ1-5; TRBD1 might be the D (5 bases). Trimming pared 2 bases from V and 10 bases from J, leaving 18 bases between. This CDR3 is built from 15 residues. Germline-derived CDR1 and CDR2 are MDHEN and SYDVKM. The chain's CDR3 is CASSLPLGGNDPQHF. DNA for the CDR3: TGTGCCAGCAGTTTACCATTGGGGGGAAATGATCCCCAGCATTTT.

This clone was seen a handful of times. The V gene is TRBV5-4, the J gene TRBJ1-1, with 7 bases that match TRBD1. Per germline, CDR1 SGHNT and CDR2 YYREEE (reference sequence). The V and J ends lost 0 bases and 8 bases, in that order; junction bases with no gene match: 4. This CDR3 region has 13 residues. The CDR3 nucleotides are TGTGCCAGCAGCTTGGATGGACAGGTAGAAGCTTTCTTT. It codes for CASSLDGQVEAFF.

The chain is built from TRBV3-1 (or the pseudogene TRBV3-2) and TRBJ1-4; possible D gene TRBD1, 5 bases. With 0 bases removed from V and 3 bases from J, the gap between germline ends came to 5 bases. Per the germline V gene, CDR1 is LGHDT and CDR2 is YNNKEL (reference sequence). The CDR3 consists of 14 residues. CDR3: CASSQEGANEKLFF. In nucleotides, the CDR3 is TGTGCCAGCAGCCAAGAAGGGGCTAATGAAAAACTGTTTTTT.

This rearrangement joins TRBV11-2 to TRBJ2-1, with D tentatively TRBD1 (5 bases). V was clipped by 4 bases and J by 10 bases, with 14 bases between them. The CDR3 loop spans 13 amino acids. Germline values: CDR1 SGHAT, CDR2 FQNNGV. The CDR3 loop reads CASSSPGSREQFF. CDR3 bases: TGTGCCAGCAGCTCCCCAGGGTCCAGAGAGCAGTTCTTC.

CDR3 protein: CSASTIQGTEAFF. CDR3 nucleotides: TGCAGTGCTAGTACTATACAGGGGACTGAAGCTTTCTTT. The gene calls are TRBV20-1 and TRBJ1-1; 7 nucleotides match TRBD1. The length of the CDR3 is 13 residues. Germline assignment: CDR1 DFQATT and CDR2 SNEGSKA (reference sequence). V lost 3 bases to trimming and J lost 5 bases; unmatched junction nucleotides: 6.

The chain couples TRBV7-3 to TRBJ1-1; 9 nucleotides match TRBD1. The CDR3 has 14 residues. Germline values: CDR1 SGHTA, CDR2 FQGTGA. V dropped 2 bases and J dropped 12; count of bases not matched to a gene: 10. The CDR3 DNA sequence: TGTGCCAGCAGCTTAGGAACAGGGGGCGCGTTAACTTTCTTT. It codes for CASSLGTGGALTFF.

This clone has only one observation. The gene calls are TRBV3-1 (or the pseudogene TRBV3-2) and TRBJ2-1; TRBD1 might be the D (5 bases). The CDR3 consists of 14 residues. Germline-derived CDR1 and CDR2 are LGHDT and YNNKEL (reference sequence). Trimming took off 4 bases at V and 6 bases at J, with 13 bases between the two ends. The CDR3 protein is CASSPFNRFNEQFF. As DNA, the CDR3 is TGTGCCAGCAGCCCGTTTAACAGGTTCAATGAGCAGTTCTTC.

Concerning this clone: An end of the junction does not agree with germline; a read error may underlie this. The rearrangement uses TRBV7-7 and TRBJ2-1, with 7 bases matching TRBD1. Per the germline V gene, CDR1 is SSHAT and CDR2 is FNYEAQ (reference sequence). CDR3 length equals 15 residues. The CDR3 protein is CASSLGTGTDIEQFF. In nucleotides, the CDR3 is TGTGCTAGCAGCTTAGGGACCGGGACAGACATAGAGCAGTTCTTC.

V is TRBV30 and J is TRBJ1-5, with D unresolved. The germline V and J ends were trimmed by 2 bases and 4 bases, with 12 bases remaining between them. Germline-derived CDR1 and CDR2 are GTSNPN and SVGIG (reference sequence). The CDR3 is made up of 14 amino acids. The CDR3 sequence is CAWSRLEENQPQHF. DNA of the CDR3: TGTGCCTGGAGTAGACTGGAGGAGAATCAGCCCCAGCATTTT.

This rearrangement joins TRBV11-2 to TRBJ1-4; D might be TRBD1 (6 bases). CDR3 length: 16 residues. Trimming removed 5 bases at V and 5 bases at J, with 18 bases between. Per germline, CDR1 SGHAT and CDR2 FQNNGV. CDR3 protein: CASSPRARQANEKLFF. DNA of the CDR3: TGTGCCAGCAGCCCGCGGGCTCGACAGGCGAATGAAAAACTGTTTTTT.

This clone was seen only a few times. The J gene is TRBJ1-6, the V gene TRBV4-1; D is undetermined. The CDR3 is made up of 15 amino acids. The V gene lost 1 base and the J gene lost 14 bases, with 18 bases spanning the gap. The germline V gene has CDR1 MGHRA and CDR2 YSYEKL. CDR3 residues: CASSQVVQPRRALHF. The CDR3 DNA is TGCGCCAGCAGCCAAGTTGTTCAGCCCCGTCGGGCCCTCCACTTT.

The V call is TRBV9, the J call TRBJ1-1; D uncertain. CDR1 is SGDLS and CDR2 is YYNGEE in the germline V gene. The CDR3 is made up of 14 amino acids. V dropped 3 bases and J dropped 5 bases, with 14 bases sitting between them. The CDR3 region is CASSATGGRTEAFF. CDR3 DNA sequence: TGTGCCAGCAGCGCAACGGGAGGGAGGACTGAAGCTTTCTTT.

V gene TRBV28 combines with J gene TRBJ2-7, with TRBD1 matching over 7 bases. The J segment lost 0 bases and the V segment lost 6 bases, leaving 5 bases of the junction unmatched. Germline CDR1 is MDHEN and CDR2 is SYDVKM. The CDR3 is made up of 14 amino acids. CDR3 amino acids: CASSERQGSYEQYF. The CDR3 DNA is TGTGCCAGCAGCGAAAGACAGGGCTCCTACGAGCAGTACTTC.

The gene calls are TRBV7-8 and TRBJ1-2; D gene ambiguous. In germline, CDR1 is SGHVS, CDR2 FQNEAQ. Between the trimmed V and J ends, which lost 3 bases and 4 bases, there was a span of 18 bases. CDR3 length equals 16 residues. CDR3 sequence reads: CASSFVPMGVGYGYTF. CDR3 DNA: TGTGCCAGCAGCTTTGTGCCCATGGGAGTCGGCTATGGCTACACCTTC.

This clone was counted between two and nine times. The CDR3 DNA is TGTGCCAGCAGCTCCATAACCGGGACAGGGTCAAATCAGCCCCAGCATTTT. Its protein product is CASSSITGTGSNQPQHF. The V call is TRBV7-9, the J call TRBJ1-5, with TRBD1 matching over 9 bases. The germline V gene encodes CDR1 SEHNR and CDR2 FQNEAQ (reference sequence). V lost 4 bases, J lost 4 bases, and 11 bases stayed unmatched. This CDR3 is built from 17 residues.